What follows are 30 T cell receptor beta chains derived from one specimen sequenced in a study of blood T cells in healthy people across ages. PCR was performed a second time for about 7 to 11 cycles using a sample-barcoded 5' primer and a J-beta primer mix. Each CDR3 protein gets one entry after TCRdb re-called the 5' RACE reads with MiXCR. The sample holds over 300,000 distinct CDR3 sequences, about half seen once. The specimen was blood. The receptors shown here come from a man in his sixties in good health.

V and J are TRBV7-3 and TRBJ1-1; D gene ambiguous. This CDR3 spans 13 amino acids. V shed 3 bases and J shed 3 bases, with 8 bases lying between them. Germline assignment: CDR1 SGHTA and CDR2 FQGTGA. The CDR3 sequence: CASSFAMHTEAFF. DNA of the CDR3: TGTGCCAGCAGCTTCGCGATGCACACTGAAGCTTTCTTT.

This clonotype was recorded a few times. This chain uses TRBV7-9 with TRBJ2-5, with D possibly matching TRBD1 (8 bases). V dropped 3 bases and J dropped 2 bases, with 16 bases sitting between them. The V gene's germline CDR1 is SEHNR and CDR2 FQNEAQ (reference sequence). The CDR3 totals 16 residues. The CDR3 reads CASSFRTGRGQETQYF. CDR3 nucleotides: TGTGCCAGCAGCTTTCGGACAGGGAGGGGACAAGAGACCCAGTACTTC.

This clonotype has only a few counts. The chain couples TRBV9 to TRBJ2-7; tentative D call: TRBD2 (7 bases). V was shortened by 3 bases and J by 7 bases, with 17 bases between the two germline ends. The CDR3 length is 14 residues. Germline CDR1 and CDR2: SGDLS and YYNGEE. CDR3 nucleotide sequence: TGTGCCAGCAGCGCCGGGGGAGGGGGAATTGAGCAGTACTTC. Translated: CASSAGGGGIEQYF.

This chain links TRBV20-1 with TRBJ1-4; 7 nucleotides agree with TRBD1. This CDR3 has 14 residues. V was clipped by 6 bases and J by 6 bases; unmatched bases: 10. Germline V gene data show CDR1 as DFQATT and CDR2 as SNEGSKA (reference sequence). This CDR3 is CSANDREGDEKLFF. The CDR3 region has the DNA TGCAGTGCAAACGACAGGGAAGGGGATGAAAAACTGTTTTTT.

Regarding this clonotype: A read error may explain this, as a much larger clone is one base away. The chain combines TRBV2 with TRBJ2-4, with D perhaps matching TRBD1 or TRBD2 (5 bases each). V was shortened by 6 bases and J by 1 base, with 19 bases between the two germline ends. CDR1 and CDR2 from the germline V gene are SNHLY and FYNNEI. The CDR3 is 17 amino acids. The CDR3 protein is CASSHTGTSMAKNIQYF. The CDR3 DNA sequence: TGTGCCAGCAGCCACACTGGGACGTCCATGGCCAAAAACATTCAGTACTTC.

The genes are TRBV4-1 and TRBJ2-7; TRBD1 aligns across 7 bases. Looked up from germline, CDR1 is MGHRA and CDR2 is YSYEKL. The CDR3 length is 15 residues. V was pared by 0 bases and J by 7 bases, with 9 bases of the junction left unmatched. CDR3 sequence (DNA): TGCGCCAGCAGCCAAGATAGACAGGGCTTCAGTGAGCAGTACTTC. Residues: CASSQDRQGFSEQYF.

With respect to this clonotype: This may come from a read error, since a much larger clone is one base off. This chain uses TRBV7-8 with TRBJ2-5, with a tentative D call TRBD1 (5 bases). The CDR3 has 16 amino acids. V was pared by 4 bases and J by 7 bases, with 22 bases between. CDR1 is SGHVS and CDR2 is FQNEAQ in the germline V gene. The CDR3 nucleotides are TGTGCCAGCAGCTCCATCGAACAGGCTTTCGAAGCGACCCAGTACTTC. Translation: CASSSIEQAFEATQYF.

J is TRBJ2-5 and V is TRBV7-2; TRBD1 matches at 7 bases. The CDR3 contains 16 residues. The trim removed 1 base at V and 5 bases at J, leaving 10 bases unmatched. The germline V gene encodes CDR1 SGHTA and CDR2 FQGNSA. CDR3 bases: TGTGCCAGCAGCTTAGTCGCGCCTTCCAGGGGGGAGACCCAGTACTTC. Amino acids: CASSLVAPSRGETQYF.

This clonotype was seen only a few times. This chain uses TRBV6-4 with TRBJ2-3; tentative D call: TRBD2 (5 bases). CDR1 and CDR2 (germline): MRHNA, SNTAGT. The CDR3 consists of 14 residues. The V end lost 2 bases, the J end lost 5 bases, and 11 bases lay between the germline ends. This CDR3 is CASSDGLEGDTQYF. For the CDR3, the DNA is TGTGCCAGCAGTGACGGGCTAGAGGGAGATACGCAGTATTTT.

The table lists this clonotype with a few counts. The rearrangement links TRBV20-1 to TRBJ2-7, with D perhaps matching TRBD1 (6 bases). This CDR3 has 14 amino acids. Germline lookup yields CDR1 DFQATT and CDR2 SNEGSKA (reference sequence). Trimming stripped 2 bases from V and 3 bases from J, with 14 bases between. In nucleotides, the CDR3 is TGCAGTGCTAGATGGGGGAGAGGGGGCTACGAGCAGTACTTC. This sequence encodes CSARWGRGGYEQYF.

This clonotype was detected a few times. The V and J genes are TRBV20-1 and TRBJ2-1; 10 bases line up with TRBD2. Per germline, CDR1 DFQATT and CDR2 SNEGSKA (reference sequence). The CDR3 runs to 23 residues. Trimming at V came to 2 bases and at J to 10 bases, leaving 35 bases not matched to a gene. The CDR3 protein is CSARPRRGLETNTGLAATYEQFF. The DNA of the CDR3 is TGCAGTGCTAGACCGCGGAGGGGACTGGAGACAAACACCGGACTAGCGGCCACCTACGAGCAGTTCTTC.

This chain connects TRBV29-1 to TRBJ2-3, with D perhaps matching TRBD1 or TRBD2 (5 bases each). Trimming took 1 base from V and 1 from J, leaving 18 bases between them. The germline gives CDR1 SQVTM, CDR2 ANQGSEA. The CDR3 has 17 residues. For the CDR3, the DNA is TGCAGCGTTGAAGGAGGGGACCGGACCTTTCGCACAGATACGCAGTATTTT. It translates to CSVEGGDRTFRTDTQYF.

This clonotype has only a few counts. The chain employs TRBV28 and TRBJ2-5, with D possibly TRBD1 on 6 matching bases. Near its end, the DNA agrees better with TRBJ2-7, so the J call may be wrong. Germline CDR1 and CDR2: MDHEN and SYDVKM. The CDR3 runs 17 residues. The CDR3 protein is CASAIFTGLVVEGEQYF. CDR3 DNA: TGTGCCAGCGCCATATTCACAGGGCTTGTCGTAGAGGGCGAGCAGTACTTC.

V usage is TRBV12-3 or TRBV12-4 and J usage is TRBJ2-5; D is possibly TRBD2 (6 bases). V was trimmed by 5 bases and J by 3 bases, leaving 16 bases between them. The CDR3 is 15 residues long. This CDR3 is CASSVYGGGKETQYF. The CDR3 bases are TGTGCCAGCAGTGTCTACGGGGGAGGAAAAGAGACCCAGTACTTC.

This clonotype was seen just once. J is TRBJ2-1 and V is TRBV12-3 or TRBV12-4; D is perhaps TRBD2 (6 bases). This CDR3 spans 12 amino acids. Trimming left V 7 bases short and J 9 bases short, with 13 bases between. The CDR3 sequence is CASTPEGIEQFF. The CDR3 region has the DNA TGTGCCAGCACCCCGGAGGGGATTGAGCAGTTCTTC.

This chain connects TRBV7-9 to TRBJ2-1; 11 nucleotides match TRBD2. Germline lookup yields CDR1 SEHNR and CDR2 FQNEAQ (reference sequence). The ends lost 5 bases at V and 8 bases at J; junction bases unmatched: 8. The CDR3 totals 15 residues. The CDR3 DNA sequence: TGTGCCAGCAGCCTCACTAGCGGGAGAGGGGATGAGCAGTTCTTC. It translates to CASSLTSGRGDEQFF.

The chain's CDR3 is CASSIVDQGPDTQYF. The CDR3 DNA is TGTGCCAGTAGTATAGTGGACCAAGGCCCAGATACGCAGTATTTT. The V gene is TRBV19, the J gene TRBJ2-3, with unresolved D. V was clipped by 1 base and J by 4 bases, with 12 bases between them. Germline CDR1 LNHDA, CDR2 SQIVND (reference sequence). This CDR3 has 15 amino acids.

This clonotype was seen more than once but under ten times. J is TRBJ2-4 and V is TRBV7-2, with 7 bases that match TRBD2. The CDR3 has 16 amino acids. After removal of 1 base from V and 0 bases from J, the junction contained 3 bases not matched to a gene. Germline CDR1 and CDR2: SGHTA and FQGNSA. As DNA, the CDR3 is TGTGCCAGCAGCTTAGGGGGCGGGGGAGCCAAAAACATTCAGTACTTC. As protein: CASSLGGGGAKNIQYF.

In this sample, this clonotype turned up many times. This may arise from a read error, as a much more abundant clone is one base away. The rearrangement uses TRBV2 and TRBJ2-1; unclear D gene. The CDR3 has 16 residues. Trimming pared 6 bases from V and 6 bases from J, leaving 21 bases between. Germline CDR1 is SNHLY and CDR2 is FYNNEI. For the CDR3, the DNA is TGTGCCAGCAGCGAAAATGGACGAGTCACCTCCAATGAGCAGTTCTTC. It codes for CASSENGRVTSNEQFF.

A few counts support this clonotype. The V and J genes are TRBV4-2 and TRBJ2-3; 9 bases match TRBD2. With V trimmed by 4 bases and J by 1 base, 3 bases remained unmatched. Looked up from germline, CDR1 is LGHNA and CDR2 is YNFKEQ. The CDR3 is 15 residues long. For the CDR3, the DNA is TGTGCCAGCAGCCCTAGCGGGGAGGGCACAGATACGCAGTATTTT. As protein: CASSPSGEGTDTQYF.

The chain employs TRBV5-6 and TRBJ2-7; 10 bases align to TRBD1. CDR3 length equals 15 residues. The junction had 10 bases not matched to a gene; V was cut back by 5 bases and J by 5 bases. CDR1 and CDR2 (germline): SGHDT, YYEEEE. The CDR3 reads CASREKGTGVHEQYF. The DNA for the CDR3 is TGTGCCAGCAGAGAAAAGGGGACAGGGGTCCACGAGCAGTACTTC.

The V and J genes are TRBV20-1 and TRBJ2-7; the D is unclear. The V and J ends lost 0 bases and 4 bases respectively, with 1 base between them. There are 10 residues in the CDR3. From germline, CDR1 is DFQATT and CDR2 SNEGSKA (reference sequence). CDR3 sequence (DNA): TGCAGTGCTAGAGAGTACGAGCAGTACTTC. Residues: CSAREYEQYF.

This clonotype has more than one count but fewer than ten. A junction boundary mismatches the germline segment, possibly from a read error. V gene TRBV12-3 or TRBV12-4 combines with J gene TRBJ2-3; no clear D gene. The CDR3 totals 12 residues. Here the CDR3 reads CASRPNSDAQYF. CDR3 DNA sequence: TGTGCCAGCAGACCCAATTCAGATGCGCAGTATTTT.

This clonotype has a handful of counts. The chain recombines TRBV6-5 with TRBJ2-1; D remains unclear. Looked up from germline, CDR1 is MNHEY and CDR2 is SVGAGI. The CDR3 is made up of 13 amino acids. V was pared by 2 bases and J by 5 bases, with 7 bases between. CDR3 coding DNA: TGTGCCAGCAGTTACGAGTCTGACAATGAGCAGTTCTTC. This translates into CASSYESDNEQFF.

J is TRBJ2-2 and V is TRBV11-1; a weak D match, TRBD2 (5 bases). V was trimmed by 5 bases and J by 5 bases, leaving 12 bases between them. CDR3 length equals 14 residues. Looked up from germline, CDR1 is SGHAT and CDR2 is FQDESV (reference sequence). CDR3 residues: CASSKHRETGELFF. CDR3 coding DNA: TGTGCCAGCAGCAAACACCGGGAAACCGGGGAGCTGTTTTTT. The variable domain in full, with the rest retrieved from reference TRBV11-1 and TRBJ2-2, is EAEVAQSPRYKITEKSQAVAFWCDPISGHATLYWYRQILGQGPELLVQFQDESVVDDSQLPKDRFSAERLKGVDSTLKIQPAELGDSAMYLCASSKHRETGELFFGEGSRLTVL.

J is TRBJ2-4 and V is TRBV20-1, with 9 bases fitting TRBD1. The CDR3 is 13 amino acids. The germline CDR1 and CDR2 sequences are DFQATT and SNEGSKA (reference sequence). Germline trimming cut 6 bases from V and 13 bases from J; bases unmatched to any gene: 13. Written as DNA, the CDR3 is TGCAGTGCCAGACAGGGGGACCCGCGGGAGCAGTACTTC. Encoded protein: CSARQGDPREQYF.

The rearrangement links TRBV29-1 to TRBJ1-2; D remains ambiguous. V dropped 0 bases and J dropped 5 bases, with 13 bases sitting between them. This CDR3 is 14 amino acids long. Germline CDR1 SQVTM, CDR2 ANQGSEA. The CDR3 DNA reads as TGCAGCGTTGAAGACCCAAGAACTCCTTATGGCTACACCTTC. As protein: CSVEDPRTPYGYTF. Full variable domain (rest looked up from reference TRBV29-1 and TRBJ1-2): SAVISQKPSRDICQRGTSLTIQCQVDSQVTMMFWYRQQPGQSLTLIATANQGSEATYESGFVIDKFPISRPNLTFSTLTVSNMSPEDSSIYLCSVEDPRTPYGYTFGSGTRLTVV.

On this clonotype: A much larger clone differs from this one at a single base, so this may be a read error. The J gene is TRBJ2-5, the V gene TRBV20-1, with D maybe TRBD2 (5 bases). Looked up from germline, CDR1 is DFQATT and CDR2 is SNEGSKA (reference sequence). V gave up 5 bases and J gave up 11 bases, with 15 bases separating them. The CDR3 is made up of 11 amino acids. The CDR3 sequence: CSAVASREQYF. The CDR3 DNA reads TGCAGTGCTGTAGCGTCTCGTGAGCAGTACTTC.

This clonotype has a handful of counts. The chain uses TRBV6-1 and TRBJ2-1; D may be TRBD1 (5 bases). The V end was cut by 9 bases, the J end by 7 bases, with 16 bases between. The CDR3 has 13 residues. Germline CDR1 is MNHNS and CDR2 is SASEGT. This CDR3 reads CASREQGANEQFF. In nucleotides, the CDR3 is TGTGCCAGTCGCGAGCAGGGCGCTAATGAGCAGTTCTTC.

V and J are TRBV7-2 and TRBJ2-1, with TRBD2 matching 12 bases. CDR3 size: 19 residues. With V trimmed by 3 bases and J by 5 bases, 14 bases remained unmatched. Germline CDR1 SGHTA, CDR2 FQGNSA. The CDR3 DNA reads TGTGCCAGCAGCTTGTTTGTGGGGCTAGCGGGAGGGATAAACAATGAGCAGTTCTTC. Translating it yields CASSLFVGLAGGINNEQFF.